Each of the 5 T cell receptor beta chains below was sequenced from the same sample in a study of blood T cell repertoires in COVID-19. Clones were read by immunoSEQ multiplex PCR, and TCRdb kept only the in-frame ones, dropping some. Of 250,000 to 300,000 clones in the sample, around 80% were seen once. The sequencing sample was made of PBMCs or T cells enriched from blood (not recorded which). The receptors shown here come from a man between 35 and 55 years old who had been exposed to COVID-19.

V usage is TRBV5-5 and J usage is TRBJ2-5, with a possible D match to TRBD1 (5 bases). The germline V and J ends were trimmed by 2 bases and 2 bases, with 7 bases remaining between them. The germline gives CDR1 SGHKS, CDR2 YYEKEE (reference sequence). The CDR3 contains 13 residues. In DNA form, the CDR3 reads TGTGCCAGCAGCTTAAGGGGACAAGAGACCCAGTACTTC. It is translated as CASSLRGQETQYF.

This chain joins TRBV5-4 and TRBJ2-2, with 11 bases matching TRBD2. The CDR3 runs to 15 residues. The V segment lost 6 bases and the J segment 4 bases; nucleotides outside the gene matches: 5. CDR1 and CDR2 (germline): SGHNT, YYREEE (reference sequence). CDR3 in amino acids: CASKTSGRGTGELFF. The CDR3, as DNA: TGTGCCAGCAAAACTAGCGGGAGAGGCACCGGGGAGCTGTTTTTT. The full variable domain, its missing parts supplied by reference TRBV5-4 and TRBJ2-2, is ETGVTQSPTHLIKTRGQQVTLRCSSQSGHNTVSWYQQALGQGPQFIFQYYREEENGRGNFPPRFSGLQFPNYSSELNVNALELDDSALYLCASKTSGRGTGELFFGEGSRLTVL.

About this clone itself: Distinct nucleotide sequences in the sample also encode this CDR3. The V and J genes are TRBV12-3 or TRBV12-4 and TRBJ1-2, with unresolved D. The V end was cut by 1 base, the J end by 5 bases, with 5 bases between. The CDR3 runs to 12 residues. As DNA, the CDR3 is TGTGCCAGCAGTTTAGGTCGTTATGGCTACACCTTC. The encoded protein is CASSLGRYGYTF.

V is TRBV30 and J is TRBJ2-1; D perhaps matches TRBD2 (5 bases). CDR1 and CDR2 (germline): GTSNPN, SVGIG (reference sequence). V shed 4 bases and J shed 6 bases, with 10 bases lying between them. The CDR3 extends over 12 amino acids. CDR3 sequence: CAWKGGLNEQFF. The CDR3 nucleotides are TGTGCCTGGAAGGGCGGACTCAATGAGCAGTTCTTC.

This chain uses TRBV7-9 with TRBJ1-2, with TRBD1 as a possible D gene (6 bases). Germline assignment: CDR1 SEHNR and CDR2 FQNEAQ (reference sequence). V lost 3 bases and J lost 8, with 22 bases in between. The length of the CDR3 is 16 residues. CDR3 sequence reads: CASSLGVGQRGKGYTF. CDR3 nucleotides: TGTGCCAGCAGCTTGGGGGTCGGACAGCGAGGAAAGGGCTACACCTTC.